This passage covers 12 T cell receptor beta chains from one sample sequenced in a study of identical twins. One entry per CDR3 protein, called by TCRdb with MiXCR from the 5' RACE reads. In the table there are roughly 1,500,000 distinct CDR3 sequences, 32% of which are singletons. Sequencing was done on a sample of cord blood. All receptors derive from a newborn girl in good health.

The gene calls are TRBV7-2 and TRBJ2-3; TRBD2 matches at 9 bases. Germline CDR1 is SGHTA and CDR2 is FQGNSA. V shed 2 bases and J 4 bases; nucleotides not matched to a gene: 7. The CDR3 length is 16 residues. The chain's CDR3 is CASSLRGGAGADTQYF. CDR3 coding DNA: TGTGCCAGCAGCTTACGCGGGGGGGCGGGAGCAGATACGCAGTATTTT.

The V gene is TRBV6-1, the J gene TRBJ1-5; no clear D gene. Germline V lookup: CDR1 MNHNS, CDR2 SASEGT. The CDR3 runs 12 residues. Deletions cut 2 bases from V and 6 bases from J, with 5 bases between. CDR3: CASSETAQPQHF. Written as DNA, the CDR3 is TGTGCCAGCAGTGAAACGGCTCAGCCCCAGCATTTT.

The rearrangement uses TRBV19 and TRBJ1-5; 7 bases are shared with TRBD1. The CDR3 contains 14 residues. Germline V CDR1 and CDR2: LNHDA, SQIVND (reference sequence). V gave up 6 bases and J gave up 4 bases; unmatched junction bases: 6. The CDR3, as DNA: TGTGCCAGTAGCTCGGACAGGCCTAATCAGCCCCAGCATTTT. Its protein is CASSSDRPNQPQHF.

There are a few counts of this clonotype. The V call is TRBV20-1, the J call TRBJ1-1, with TRBD1 as a possible D gene (5 bases). The CDR3 has 14 amino acids. CDR1 and CDR2 (germline): DFQATT, SNEGSKA (reference sequence). Trimming took 1 base from V and 1 from J, leaving 10 bases between them. This CDR3 reads CSARGQGENTEAFF. As DNA, the CDR3 is TGCAGTGCTAGAGGGCAGGGAGAGAACACTGAAGCTTTCTTT.

The chain links TRBV9 to TRBJ1-1; the D gene is possibly TRBD1 (5 bases). Trimming left V 5 bases short and J 4 bases short, with 12 bases between. The germline V gene encodes CDR1 SGDLS and CDR2 YYNGEE. The CDR3 totals 13 residues. The CDR3 bases are TGTGCCAGCAGGCCCTCAGGGTCCACTGAAGCTTTCTTT. Amino acids: CASRPSGSTEAFF.

The chain is built from TRBV20-1 and TRBJ2-1; D is undetermined. Germline assignment: CDR1 DFQATT and CDR2 SNEGSKA (reference sequence). V lost 0 bases and J lost 6, with 6 bases in between. This CDR3 spans 12 amino acids. The CDR3 reads CSAREGSNEQFF. CDR3 in DNA: TGCAGTGCTAGAGAGGGTAGCAATGAGCAGTTCTTC.

Comment on this clonotype: A junction boundary mismatches the germline segment, possibly from a read error. V is TRBV7-2 and J is TRBJ2-7; D is unclear. The CDR3 sequence is 13 residues long. The V gene's germline CDR1 is SGHTA and CDR2 FQGNSA. The CDR3 reads CSSSFQHSYEQYF. CDR3 sequence (DNA): TGTTCCAGCAGCTTCCAACACTCCTACGAGCAGTACTTC.

The chain joins TRBV20-1 to TRBJ2-2; D is undetermined. V lost 2 bases to trimming and J lost 5 bases, with 12 bases between them. This CDR3 comprises 14 residues. CDR1 and CDR2 (germline): DFQATT, SNEGSKA (reference sequence). CDR3 amino acids: CSARSARPTGELFF. For the CDR3, the DNA is TGCAGTGCTAGATCTGCACGACCAACCGGGGAGCTGTTTTTT.

J is TRBJ2-1 and V is TRBV4-2, with TRBD2 matching 9 bases. V was clipped by 4 bases and J by 6 bases; unmatched bases: 10. The CDR3 contains 16 residues. From germline, CDR1 is LGHNA and CDR2 YNFKEQ. CDR3 sequence: CASSLLGTSSFNEQFF. The CDR3 nucleotides read TGTGCCAGCAGCCTCCTCGGGACTAGCAGTTTCAATGAGCAGTTCTTC.

V gene TRBV6-6 combines with J gene TRBJ2-1; tentatively, D is TRBD1 (6 bases). Germline CDR1 reads MNHNY; CDR2 reads SVGAGI (reference sequence). V gave up 11 bases and J gave up 3 bases, with 17 bases separating them. The CDR3 covers 14 residues. CDR3 sequence (DNA): TGTGCCGCTGCGAGACAGGACCACTACAATGAGCAGTTCTTC. This gives the protein CAAARQDHYNEQFF.

The chain combines TRBV5-1 with TRBJ2-1; TRBD1 or TRBD2 may be the D gene (6 bases each). The CDR3 spans 16 residues. Germline-derived CDR1 and CDR2 are SGHRS and YFSETQ. With 4 bases removed from V and 0 bases from J, the gap between germline ends came to 14 bases. This chain's CDR3 is CASSAGDLSSYNEQFF. CDR3 nucleotides: TGCGCCAGCAGCGCAGGGGACTTAAGCTCCTACAATGAGCAGTTCTTC.

This clonotype appeared a few times. One end of the junction fails to match germline, which may point to a read error. The genes are TRBV6-1 and TRBJ1-1, with TRBD1 as a possible D gene (6 bases). Per the germline V gene, CDR1 is MNHNS and CDR2 is SASEGT. CDR3 size: 14 residues. CDR3 DNA sequence: TGTGCCAGCAGTGAGGGAGGCAGGGGTACTGAGGCTTTCTTT. Its translation is CASSEGGRGTEAFF.